Listed here are 27 T cell receptor beta chains from one sample, sequenced in a study of T-cell memory formation after mild COVID-19. TCRdb re-derived calls from the 5' RACE reads in MiXCR, one entry per CDR3 protein. The sample has 540,000 or so distinct CDR3 sequences, roughly 21% seen once. The sample comprised PBMCs or a T cell subset sorted from them (not recorded which). Receptor source: an adult woman who had mild COVID-19 (a few samples of this study predate the infection). Cell type and time point are not known.

This rearrangement joins TRBV19 to TRBJ2-2; 7 bases map to TRBD1. V trimming: 9 bases; J trimming: 3 bases; junction bases outside the gene matches: 10. This CDR3 has 15 amino acids. From germline, CDR1 is LNHDA and CDR2 SQIVND (reference sequence). The DNA of the CDR3 is TGTGCCAGCCGACAGGGATCGAGGGACACCGGGGAGCTGTTTTTT. Encoded protein: CASRQGSRDTGELFF.

This clonotype was counted ten times or more. The V and J genes are TRBV6-5 and TRBJ2-7; a weak D match, TRBD2 (5 bases). From germline, CDR1 is MNHEY and CDR2 SVGAGI. V was shortened by 5 bases and J by 2 bases, with 19 bases between the two germline ends. There are 16 residues in the CDR3. CDR3 sequence: CASSRRAMDFTYEQYF. CDR3 in DNA: TGTGCCAGCAGTCGCCGAGCCATGGACTTTACCTACGAGCAGTACTTC.

This clonotype came up a few times. CDR3 DNA: TGCGCCAGCGGGGAGTTTCAGGGGAGGACCGGGGAGCTGTTTTTT. Protein: CASGEFQGRTGELFF. The chain recombines TRBV4-1 with TRBJ2-2; either TRBD1 or TRBD2 may fit D (6 bases each). Germline loops: CDR1 MGHRA, CDR2 YSYEKL. The length of the CDR3 is 15 residues. V was clipped by 8 bases and J by 5 bases, with 18 bases between them.

V and J are TRBV5-4 and TRBJ1-1; D ambiguous. V was cut by 1 base and J by 8 bases, with 6 bases left in between. This CDR3 spans 11 amino acids. The V gene's germline CDR1 is SGHNT and CDR2 YYREEE (reference sequence). CDR3 coding DNA: TGTGCCAGCAGCTTGAATCAGGAAGCTTTCTTT. Amino acid sequence: CASSLNQEAFF. Full variable domain (outside the CDR3, taken from reference TRBV5-4 and TRBJ1-1): ETGVTQSPTHLIKTRGQQVTLRCSSQSGHNTVSWYQQALGQGPQFIFQYYREEENGRGNFPPRFSGLQFPNYSSELNVNALELDDSALYLCASSLNQEAFFGQGTRLTVV.

V and J are TRBV7-2 and TRBJ1-3; D might be TRBD1 (6 bases). The CDR3 runs 17 residues. Germline assignment: CDR1 SGHTA and CDR2 FQGNSA. V was cut by 5 bases and J by 0 bases, with 17 bases left in between. CDR3: CASSQTGFLSSGNTIYF. The CDR3 region has the DNA TGTGCCAGCAGCCAAACAGGGTTTCTTTCCTCTGGAAACACCATATATTTT.

This clonotype was recorded a few times. The CDR3 region has the DNA TGTGCCAGCAGCTTAGCGACAGGGGGTACAGATACGCAGTATTTT. It encodes CASSLATGGTDTQYF. The chain employs TRBV7-9 and TRBJ2-3; 9 bases fit TRBD1. Germline-derived CDR1 and CDR2 are SEHNR and FQNEAQ (reference sequence). This CDR3 contains 15 residues. Trimming at V came to 0 bases and at J to 3 bases, leaving 1 base not matched to a gene.

The chain uses TRBV12-3 or TRBV12-4 and TRBJ2-7, with 7 nucleotides matching TRBD2. V lost 6 bases and J lost 1; bases outside the gene matches: 9. The CDR3 is made up of 15 amino acids. CDR3: CASSPQLALSYEQYF. The CDR3 nucleotides read TGTGCCAGCAGCCCCCAACTAGCGTTATCCTACGAGCAGTACTTC.

This sequence joins TRBV6-2 or TRBV6-3 and TRBJ2-7; 8 positions agree with TRBD1. Germline lookup yields CDR1 MNHEY and CDR2 SVGEGT. The CDR3 runs to 12 residues. With V trimmed by 6 bases and J by 8 bases, 6 bases remained unmatched. CDR3 DNA: TGTGCCAGCAGACTCCAGGGGGCAAAGCAGTACTTC. The encoded protein is CASRLQGAKQYF.

The chain combines TRBV12-3 or TRBV12-4 with TRBJ1-2; D gene unclear. The CDR3 loop spans 14 amino acids. V was cut by 3 bases and J by 8 bases, with 16 bases left in between. CDR3 sequence reads: CASSLSTIPPGYTF. CDR3 sequence (DNA): TGTGCCAGCAGTTTGTCGACCATTCCCCCCGGCTACACCTTC.

This clonotype was observed a few times. The chain uses TRBV5-8 and TRBJ1-2; TRBD1 matches 11 bases. The CDR3 is 14 residues long. Germline V gives CDR1 SGHTS, CDR2 YDEGEE. Trimming removed 4 bases from V and 8 bases from J; junction bases left unmatched: 7. The CDR3 DNA reads as TGTGCCAGCAGCGGTGGGACAGGGGGATGGGGCTACACCTTC. Translating gives CASSGGTGGWGYTF.

The table lists this clonotype with a few counts. The chain carries TRBV7-9 and TRBJ1-1; D is undetermined. Germline loops: CDR1 SEHNR, CDR2 FQNEAQ (reference sequence). Trimming shortened V by 5 bases and J by 3 bases, and 13 bases separated the two germline ends. This CDR3 has 14 amino acids. The CDR3 nucleotides are TGTGCCAGCAGCCTAATACTACCCCACACTGAAGCTTTCTTT. Residues: CASSLILPHTEAFF.

Written as DNA, the CDR3 is TGTGCCAGCAGCTTAGTTGGGACAGGGGGTCAAGAGACCCAGTACTTC. Its protein is CASSLVGTGGQETQYF. V usage is TRBV7-2 and J usage is TRBJ2-5, with 11 bases lining up with TRBD1. V was clipped by 1 base and J by 2 bases; unmatched bases: 3. Germline assignment: CDR1 SGHTA and CDR2 FQGNSA. CDR3 length: 16 amino acids.

This clonotype has more than one count but fewer than ten. V gene TRBV3-1 combines with J gene TRBJ2-4; D tentatively fits TRBD1 or TRBD2 (6 bases each). Germline CDR1 reads LGHDT; CDR2 reads YNNKEL (reference sequence). Trimming removed 2 bases at V and 6 bases at J, with 14 bases between. This CDR3 has 15 amino acids. The CDR3 here is CASSQSWGATNIQYF. As DNA, the CDR3 is TGTGCCAGCAGCCAATCCTGGGGGGCTACAAACATTCAGTACTTC.

The chain has TRBV24-1 and TRBJ2-1; possibly TRBD2 for D (6 bases). Trimming left V 0 bases short and J 7 bases short, with 18 bases between. This CDR3 comprises 17 residues. Germline V gene sequence: CDR1 KGHDR, CDR2 SFDVKD. The CDR3 is CATSDLRQGGLGNEQFF. The CDR3 region has the DNA TGTGCCACCAGTGATTTGAGGCAGGGAGGCCTAGGGAATGAGCAGTTCTTC.

This clonotype has only a few counts. The CDR3 reads CASSRWTSSYEQYF. In DNA form, the CDR3 reads TGTGCCAGCAGCCGATGGACGAGCTCCTACGAGCAGTACTTC. J is TRBJ2-7 and V is TRBV7-9; D remains ambiguous. The CDR3 loop spans 14 amino acids. The V gene's germline CDR1 is SEHNR and CDR2 FQNEAQ (reference sequence). The ends were cut back, 5 bases at V and 0 bases at J, with 11 bases in the middle.

V and J are TRBV7-2 and TRBJ2-1; TRBD2 aligns across 10 bases. The CDR3 contains 15 residues. Trimming took 5 bases from V and 10 from J; bases not matched to a gene: 11. Germline V lookup: CDR1 SGHTA, CDR2 FQGNSA. The CDR3 bases are TGTGCCAGCAGCCCGGGACTAGCGCCTGGGAGGGAGCAGTTCTTC. Translated: CASSPGLAPGREQFF.

This clonotype turned up a few times. The chain is built from TRBV25-1 and TRBJ1-2; no reliable D call. The CDR3 totals 12 residues. CDR1 is MGHDK, CDR2 SYGVNS, per germline. V lost 8 bases, J lost 6 bases, and 13 bases lay in between. The CDR3 protein is CASDSGGDGYTF. In DNA form, the CDR3 reads TGTGCCAGCGATTCAGGTGGAGATGGCTACACCTTC.

This clonotype was counted at least ten times. The CDR3 loop is CASSLLGQGTNTGELFF. The CDR3 region has the DNA TGTGCCAGCAGCCTTCTGGGACAGGGGACGAACACCGGGGAGCTGTTTTTT. The chain joins TRBV9 to TRBJ2-2, with TRBD1 identical over 10 bases. Germline V gives CDR1 SGDLS, CDR2 YYNGEE. The CDR3 consists of 17 residues. Trimming cost V 4 bases and J 0 bases; bases outside gene matches: 6.

The rearrangement joins TRBV7-3 to TRBJ1-1, with TRBD1 matching over 7 bases. Germline lookup yields CDR1 SGHTA and CDR2 FQGTGA. This CDR3 is built from 15 residues. V trimming: 3 bases; J trimming: 2 bases; junction bases outside the gene matches: 6. The CDR3 DNA sequence: TGTGCCAGCAGCTTCGACAGGGTCCGAAACACTGAAGCTTTCTTT. It translates to CASSFDRVRNTEAFF.

The sample holds a few counts of this clonotype. This sequence joins TRBV20-1 and TRBJ1-1, with a tentative D call TRBD1 (5 bases). V was pared by 1 base and J by 1 base, with 13 bases between. From germline, CDR1 is DFQATT and CDR2 SNEGSKA (reference sequence). This CDR3 comprises 15 residues. The CDR3 is CSARGNRRGNTEAFF. The CDR3 DNA is TGCAGTGCTAGAGGCAACAGGAGGGGGAACACTGAAGCTTTCTTT.

This clonotype was seen repeatedly, ten times or more. The V call is TRBV20-1, the J call TRBJ1-6; 7 bases match TRBD1. The CDR3 runs 15 residues. V lost 0 bases and J lost 7; bases outside the gene matches: 6. Germline values: CDR1 DFQATT, CDR2 SNEGSKA (reference sequence). The CDR3 region has the DNA TGCAGTGCTAGAGAGACAGGGTTTCGGAATTCACCCCTCCACTTT. Translating gives CSARETGFRNSPLHF.

J is TRBJ2-4 and V is TRBV21-1; TRBD1, as called in the table, went unchecked against the DNA. TRBV21-1 is labeled a pseudogene. The CDR3 loop spans 16 amino acids. The CDR3 DNA reads as TGTGCCAGCAGCAAGAAGGGGAAGAGGGCCAAAAACATTCAGTACTTC. It is translated as CASSKKGKRAKNIQYF.

The chain uses TRBV12-3 or TRBV12-4 and TRBJ1-1, with D hard to call. CDR3 length equals 14 residues. The V end was cut by 10 bases, the J end by 4 bases, with 19 bases between. The CDR3 DNA sequence: TGTGCCACCAGGCAGTGGACGCTCGCCACTGAAGCTTTCTTT. Translated, it gives CATRQWTLATEAFF.

This chain links TRBV6-5 with TRBJ2-5; 10 bases match TRBD2. Germline V gene lookup returns CDR1 MNHEY and CDR2 SVGAGI. V trimming: 0 bases; J trimming: 0 bases; junction bases outside the gene matches: 4. This CDR3 is built from 17 residues. CDR3 bases: TGTGCCAGCAGTTACTCAGCTAGCGGGGGTCACCAAGAGACCCAGTACTTC. Its protein is CASSYSASGGHQETQYF.

This clonotype has just a few counts. V is TRBV11-2 and J is TRBJ1-2; D perhaps matches TRBD1 (5 bases). This CDR3 comprises 15 residues. The ends were cut back, 0 bases at V and 4 bases at J, with 12 bases in the middle. Germline V gives CDR1 SGHAT, CDR2 FQNNGV. CDR3 nucleotides: TGTGCCAGCAGCTTAGACTCAGGGTCCCGCTATGGCTACACCTTC. This codes for CASSLDSGSRYGYTF.

This chain uses TRBV7-9 with TRBJ2-5, with TRBD1 matching 7 bases. The germline gives CDR1 SEHNR, CDR2 FQNEAQ (reference sequence). Trimming took 4 bases from V and 2 from J; bases not matched to a gene: 4. This CDR3 has 14 residues. This CDR3 reads CASSSLGQQETQYF. Here the CDR3 DNA reads TGTGCCAGCAGCTCCCTGGGACAGCAAGAGACCCAGTACTTC.

This clonotype was counted only a few times. The V and J genes are TRBV11-2 and TRBJ2-7; TRBD2 aligns across 8 bases. Losses at the gene ends were 0 bases for V and 2 bases for J; bases not matched to a gene: 15. CDR1 is SGHAT, CDR2 FQNNGV, per germline. CDR3 length equals 19 residues. CDR3 region: CASSLDPVRGGRFPYEQYF. CDR3 bases: TGTGCCAGCAGCTTAGATCCGGTTCGCGGCGGGAGGTTTCCCTACGAGCAGTACTTC.